Included here is one T cell receptor (beta chain) sequence, with context. Its target is unknown. This entry is derived from a study of cytomegalovirus exposure and HLA in healthy donors. Study in general: As an earlier analysis found, 150 million to 200 million T cells yielded 95 million to 130 million unique TCR beta sequences. Study observations and caveats: In a later analysis, 17,000 or so TCR beta sequences were associated with HLA alleles at 0.05 false discovery rate. As was reported, the HLA-A and HLA-B alleles of most subjects were accurately predicted from TCR beta sequences. Sequencing had likely introduced a cluster of highly shared sequence variants as an artifact.

Per germline, CDR1 SGHTA and CDR2 FQGNSA. The CDR3 is made up of 13 amino acids. Trimming cost V 2 bases and J 6 bases, with 10 bases left between them. PCR involved 60 Vbeta and 13 Jbeta primers. Using immunoSEQ multiplex PCR, the repertoire was profiled, and TCRdb retains in-frame clones only, with some absent. The repertoire holds roughly 100,000 clones, with roughly 75% as singletons. The receptor was derived from a woman aged 55-69 years in good health and CMV-seronegative. The sequencing sample was made of PBMCs. The chain joins TRBV7-2 to TRBJ1-2; D may be TRBD1 (6 bases). CDR3 bases: TGTGCCAGCAGCTTATCTCCAGGGGATGGCTACACCTTC. Translating it yields CASSLSPGDGYTF.